Listed below are T cell receptor beta chains from one sample, sequenced in a study of CD8+CD57+ T cells in acquired aplastic anemia. TCRdb re-derived calls from the reads in MiXCR, one entry per CDR3 protein. The data hold some 150,000 distinct CDR3 sequences, with roughly 40% observed a single time. Sequenced: sorted CD4+, CD8+, or CD8+CD57+ T cells (not recorded which) from PBMCs. Receptors originate from a human donor in good health, serving as a control. CDR3s include the opening cysteine and the closing phenylalanine or tryptophan. The D gene is left open where the match is weak. Expanded clones are given a class, and other clones once, few, many or no size at all.

>15|.|TRBV20-1|TRBJ2-1|TRBD2
TGCAGTGCTAGTCGCGGGAGTGGATCCTACAATGAGCAGTTCTTC
CSASRGSGSYNEQFF
>13|.|TRBV19|TRBJ1-2|.
TGTGCCAGCTGGGGGAGGGACGTCTATGGCTACACCTTC
CASWGRDVYGYTF
>14|few|TRBV20-1|TRBJ2-7|TRBD1
TGCAGTGCTAGTCCATCGACAGGGAACTACGAGCAGTACTTC
CSASPSTGNYEQYF
>15|few|TRBV6-5|TRBJ2-3|.
TGTGCCAGCAGCTACCGGGACCGGGTAAAGGATACGCAGTATTTT
CASSYRDRVKDTQYF
>14|many|TRBV20-1|TRBJ2-7|.
TGCAGTGCTTTCAAGGCGGGGGCCTCCTACGAGCAGTACTTC
CSAFKAGASYEQYF
>14|few|TRBV25-1|TRBJ2-3|.
TGTGCCAGCACCCTGGGGGACTCCACAGATACGCAGTATTTT
CASTLGDSTDTQYF
>16|many|TRBV10-2|TRBJ2-2|TRBD1
TGCGCCAGCAGTCCTACAGGGGAGTTTGACACCGGGGAGCTGTTTTTT
CASSPTGEFDTGELFF
>12|many|TRBV12-3/TRBV12-4|TRBJ1-2|.
TGTGCCAGCAGTTTTTCAGGAGTCGGCTACACCTTC
CASSFSGVGYTF
>15|many|TRBV20-1|TRBJ2-5|TRBD2
TGCAGTGCTAGAACGGCTAGCGGGAGATCAGAGACCCAGTACTTC
CSARTASGRSETQYF
>16|.|TRBV24-1|TRBJ2-3|.
TGTGCCACCAGTGATTTTGGCAGGGGGGACACAGATACGCAGTATTTT
CATSDFGRGDTDTQYF
>13|many|TRBV29-1|TRBJ2-1|TRBD1
TGCAGCGTTGGGGACAGGGGGTACGGTGAGCAGTTCTTC
CSVGDRGYGEQFF
>15|many|TRBV5-1|TRBJ2-7|.
TGCGCCAGCAGCTTGGCTGCGGGGGCGCGCGGCGAGCAGTACTTC
CASSLAAGARGEQYF
>15|many|TRBV7-6|TRBJ2-2|TRBD1
TGTGCCAGCAGCTTAGGACAGGGGGCCGCCGGGGAGCTGTTTTTT
CASSLGQGAAGELFF
>16|many|TRBV2|TRBJ2-1|TRBD2
TGTGCCAGCAGAGCCGGGACTAGCGGGAGTAGGAATGAGCAGTTCTTC
CASRAGTSGSRNEQFF
>12|many|TRBV30|TRBJ1-2|.
TGTGCCTGGAGTGTTGCCTCGGGTGGCTACACCTTC
CAWSVASGGYTF
>16|.|TRBV18|TRBJ1-2|.
TGTGCCAGCTCACCGATAGCTGGACAGACTACCTATGGCTACACCTTC
CASSPIAGQTTYGYTF
>14|many|TRBV7-8|TRBJ1-3|TRBD1
TGTGCCAGCAGCCAGGGGGCGTCTGGAAACACCATATATTTT
CASSQGASGNTIYF
>19|many|TRBV4-2|TRBJ2-6|.
TGTGCCAGCAGCCAAGGGGGAGGGGGAACGAGCTCTGGGGCCAACGTCCTGACTTTC
CASSQGGGGTSSGANVLTF
>15|.|TRBV29-1|TRBJ1-1|TRBD1
TGCAGCGTTGAAGATGACAGGGGGGATGACACTGAAGCTTTCTTT
CSVEDDRGDDTEAFF
>15|.|TRBV25-1|TRBJ2-7|.
TGTGCCAGCAGTGATCGAGGGGCAAGATCCTACGAGCAGTACTTC
CASSDRGARSYEQYF
>16|many|TRBV30|TRBJ1-5|TRBD1
TGTGCCTGGAGTGTACCCGGGACAGATAGCAATCAGCCCCAGCATTTT
CAWSVPGTDSNQPQHF
>16|many|TRBV7-7|TRBJ2-5|.
TGTGCCAGCAGCTTAGATGGGATACAAGAGATCGGGACCCAGTACTTC
CASSLDGIQEIGTQYF
>15|many|TRBV11-2|TRBJ2-1|TRBD2
TGTGCCAGCAGCTTGCGACTAGCGGGCCATAATGAGCAGTTCTTC
CASSLRLAGHNEQFF
>15|few|TRBV13|TRBJ2-7|TRBD2
TGTGCCAGCAGCTTAGGGGGAGCGGGGGCCCACGAGCAGTACTTC
CASSLGGAGAHEQYF
>15|.|TRBV3-1|TRBJ2-2|.
TGTGCCAGCAGCCAACGGGGATTTAACACCGGGGAGCTGTTTTTT
CASSQRGFNTGELFF
>12|many|TRBV20-1|TRBJ2-1|.
TGCAGTGCGTCGGGACCCCAAGTTGAGCAGTTCTTC
CSASGPQVEQFF
>15|many|TRBV2|TRBJ1-5|.
TGTGCCAGCAGGAAGGGCAGGAATAGCAATCAGCCCCAGCATTTT
CASRKGRNSNQPQHF
>16|many|TRBV11-3|TRBJ2-7|TRBD1
TGTGCCAGCAGCTTAGATGGGCAGGGGGCCCCTTGGGAGCAGTACTTC
CASSLDGQGAPWEQYF
>14|.|TRBV3-1|TRBJ1-1|.
TGTGCCAGCAGCCAAGTTGGGCAGAACACTGAAGCTTTCTTT
CASSQVGQNTEAFF
>14|.|TRBV7-3|TRBJ2-7|.
TGTGCCAGCAGCAAATCAGGCTACCTCCACGAGCAGTACTTC
CASSKSGYLHEQYF
>16|once|TRBV15|TRBJ2-3|TRBD2
TGTGCCACCAGCAGATCCCGTAGCGGGGGCACAGATACGCAGTATTTT
CATSRSRSGGTDTQYF
>16|many|TRBV2|TRBJ2-2|TRBD2
TGTGCCAGCAGTGCAGGACTAGCGGGAGTGGCCGGGGAGCTGTTTTTT
CASSAGLAGVAGELFF
>12|many|TRBV20-1|TRBJ2-7|.
TGCAGTGCTAGTCGGGCTAGCACCGAGCAGTACTTC
CSASRASTEQYF
>15|many|TRBV5-1|TRBJ2-2|TRBD1
TGTGCCAGTAGTACCGGGACAGGGAACACCGGGGAGCTGTTTTTT
CASSTGTGNTGELFF
>14|once|TRBV29-1|TRBJ2-3|TRBD2
TGCAGCGTTGTGGTTAGCGGGAGGCAGAATACGCAGTATTTT
CSVVVSGRQNTQYF
>15|few|TRBV18|TRBJ1-3|.
TGTGCCAGCTCACCGCTTTCAGGATCAAGAAACACCATATATTTT
CASSPLSGSRNTIYF
>14|.|TRBV7-8|TRBJ1-2|.
TGTGCCAGCAGCTTAGGCGTCAGGGACTATGGCTACACCTTC
CASSLGVRDYGYTF
>15|.|TRBV19|TRBJ1-5|.
TGTGCCAGTAGTATTAGTGGTTCGCGCTGGCAGCCCCAGCATTTT
CASSISGSRWQPQHF
>12|.|TRBV20-1|TRBJ2-1|TRBD1
TGCAGTGCCAGTCAGGGGGCCTTTGAGCAGTTCTTC
CSASQGAFEQFF
>15|.|TRBV5-1|TRBJ1-1|TRBD1
TGCGCCAGCAGCGTTAAGACAGGGGGCAACACTGAAGCTTTCTTT
CASSVKTGGNTEAFF
>13|many|TRBV20-1|TRBJ1-5|TRBD1
TGCAGTGCTGGGACAGGGAGTTTTCAGCCCCAGCATTTT
CSAGTGSFQPQHF
>14|.|TRBV4-3|TRBJ1-2|.
TGCGCCAGCAGCCAACGGTCAGGCTCATATGGCTACACCTTC
CASSQRSGSYGYTF
>13|.|TRBV18|TRBJ2-5|.
TGTGCCAGCTCCCAGACTAGTGCTGAGACCCAGTACTTC
CASSQTSAETQYF
>16|many|TRBV5-1|TRBJ2-1|TRBD2
TGCGCCAGCCGACGAGGGGGGACTAGCCATATGAATGAGCAGTTCTTC
CASRRGGTSHMNEQFF
>16|many|TRBV2|TRBJ2-6|.
TGTGCCAGCAAGGCACGCTACTACTCTGGGGCCAACGTCCTGACTTTC
CASKARYYSGANVLTF
>16|few|TRBV25-1|TRBJ2-7|.
TGTGCCAGCAGTACGCAGGGGTCAACTAGCTCCTACGAGCAGTACTTC
CASSTQGSTSSYEQYF
>13|.|TRBV15|TRBJ1-2|.
TGTGCCACCAGCAGAGTGGACACCTATGGCTACACCTTC
CATSRVDTYGYTF
>14|.|TRBV10-3|TRBJ2-7|.
TGTGCCATCAGTGAAAGGTCTAGCGTATACGAGCAGTACTTC
CAISERSSVYEQYF
>14|many|TRBV6-1|TRBJ1-4|.
TGTGCCAGCAGAGGGTGGCAGGGTAATGAAAAACTGTTTTTT
CASRGWQGNEKLFF
>14|few|TRBV10-1|TRBJ2-1|.
TGCGCCAGCAGTGAGACCCGAATTCACGATGAGCAGTTCTTC
CASSETRIHDEQFF